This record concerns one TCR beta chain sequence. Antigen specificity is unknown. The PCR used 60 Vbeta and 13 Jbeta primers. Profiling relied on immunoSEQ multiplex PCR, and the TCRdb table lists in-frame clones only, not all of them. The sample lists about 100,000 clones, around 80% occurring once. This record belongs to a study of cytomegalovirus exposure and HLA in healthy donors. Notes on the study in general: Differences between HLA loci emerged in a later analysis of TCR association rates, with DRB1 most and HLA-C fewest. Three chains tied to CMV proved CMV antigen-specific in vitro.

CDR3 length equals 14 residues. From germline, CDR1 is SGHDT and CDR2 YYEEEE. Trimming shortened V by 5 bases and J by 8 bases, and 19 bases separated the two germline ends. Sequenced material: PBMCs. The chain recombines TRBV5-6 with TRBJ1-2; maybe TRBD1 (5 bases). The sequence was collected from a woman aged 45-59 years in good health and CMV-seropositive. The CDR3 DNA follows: TGTGCCAGCAGGTCGGGGGGAGAAGCTATAGGCTACACCTTC. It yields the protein CASRSGGEAIGYTF.